A selection of T cell receptor beta chains follows, all from one sample in a study of T cell changes during pregnancy in multiple sclerosis. Assay used: immunoSEQ multiplex PCR; TCRdb lists only in-frame clones, some missing. The data hold around 110,000 clones, with under 95% observed a single time. Sequenced material: peripheral blood, taken in the third trimester of pregnancy. The receptors originated from a female donor in good health, enrolled as a control in a pregnancy study. Each CDR3 is given with its conserved first and last residue. D genes are given only for firm matches. Clone size is given for some rows only: seen once, a few or many times, or a class if the clone is expanded.

J gene	clone size	D gene	V gene	CDR3 protein	CDR3 DNA
TRBJ1-1	once	NA	TRBV7-6	CASSLWEKNTEAFF	TGTGCCAGCAGCTTATGGGAGAAGAACACTGAAGCTTTCTTT
TRBJ2-3	NA	NA	TRBV9	CASSVAGGPDTQYF	TGTGCCAGCAGCGTAGCCGGGGGGCCAGATACGCAGTATTTT
TRBJ2-5	NA	NA	TRBV6-1	CASSEWGPTLQETQYF	TGTGCCAGCAGTGAATGGGGCCCAACTTTGCAAGAGACCCAGTACTTC
TRBJ2-1	NA	TRBD2	TRBV7-8	CASSLLAGEDNEQFF	TGTGCCAGCAGCCTTCTAGCGGGGGAGGACAATGAGCAGTTCTTC
TRBJ1-1	NA	TRBD1	TRBV5-1	CASSRGQGARTEAFF	TGCGCCAGCAGCCGGGGACAGGGGGCGCGGACTGAAGCTTTCTTT
TRBJ1-5	NA	NA	TRBV6-6	CASIFDRNNQPQHF	TGTGCCAGCATTTTTGACAGGAACAATCAGCCCCAGCATTTT
TRBJ2-2	NA	NA	TRBV29-1	CSVYARGQRNTGELFF	TGCAGCGTGTATGCGAGAGGACAGAGGAACACCGGGGAGCTGTTTTTT
TRBJ2-1	NA	TRBD2	TRBV7-3	CASSPHRLADEQFF	TGTGCCAGCAGCCCCCACAGACTAGCCGATGAGCAGTTCTTC
TRBJ2-5	NA	TRBD2	TRBV2	CASRGGETQYF	TGTGCCAGCAGGGGGGGGGAGACCCAGTACTTC
TRBJ2-3	NA	NA	TRBV11-3	CASSLGLVTDTQYF	TGTGCCAGCAGCTTAGGACTAGTAACAGATACGCAGTATTTT
TRBJ2-5	NA	NA	TRBV5-1	CASSLNLDLQETQYF	TGCGCCAGCAGCTTGAACCTAGACCTCCAAGAGACCCAGTACTTC
TRBJ1-1	once	NA	TRBV6-5	CASSRGGNTEAFF	TGTGCCAGCAGCCGCGGGGGAAACACTGAAGCTTTCTTT
TRBJ2-7	NA	NA	TRBV29-1	CSATLWGLSYEQYF	TGCAGCGCCACGCTTTGGGGACTGTCCTACGAGCAGTACTTC
TRBJ1-1	NA	NA	TRBV7-2	CASSFPSFRGRSNTEAFF	TGTGCCAGCAGCTTTCCTAGCTTCAGGGGCCGATCGAACACTGAAGCTTTCTTT
TRBJ2-7	NA	TRBD2	TRBV7-2	CASTPWAGGSYEQYF	TGTGCCAGCACCCCGTGGGCGGGGGGCTCCTACGAGCAGTACTTC
TRBJ2-1	NA	TRBD2	TRBV5-5	CASSWGGGDEQFF	TGTGCCAGCAGCTGGGGTGGGGGGGATGAGCAGTTCTTC
TRBJ1-4	NA	NA	TRBV4-3	CASSPRDSGEKLFF	TGCGCCAGCAGCCCCCGGGATTCGGGGGAAAAACTGTTTTTT
TRBJ2-5	NA	NA	TRBV30	CAWGEQETQYF	TGTGCCTGGGGAGAACAAGAGACCCAGTACTTC
TRBJ1-2	once	NA	TRBV2	CASSTNQEGYGYTF	TGTGCCAGCAGTACGAATCAGGAGGGCTATGGCTACACCTTC
TRBJ1-2	NA	TRBD1	TRBV4-2	CASSQGRGRDPLYGYTF	TGTGCCAGCAGCCAAGGGAGGGGGCGCGACCCGTTATATGGCTACACCTTC
TRBJ1-5	NA	NA	TRBV2	CASSEQGHQPQHF	TGTGCCAGCAGTGAACAGGGGCATCAGCCCCAGCATTTT
TRBJ2-3	NA	TRBD2	TRBV5-1	CASSMGLAGGTDTQYF	TGCGCCAGCAGCATGGGACTAGCGGGGGGCACAGATACGCAGTATTTT
TRBJ1-2	NA	TRBD1	TRBV19	CASSGPGTATGYGYTF	TGTGCCAGTAGTGGACCCGGGACAGCCACTGGCTATGGCTACACCTTC
TRBJ2-7	NA	NA	TRBV9	CASSVHHTTYEQYF	TGTGCCAGCAGCGTGCATCACACTACCTACGAGCAGTACTTC
TRBJ1-6	NA	TRBD1	TRBV10-3	CAISGTGGDSPLHF	TGTGCCATCAGCGGGACAGGGGGCGATTCACCCCTCCACTTT
TRBJ1-4	NA	NA	TRBV30	CAWARGGHEKLFF	TGTGCCTGGGCCCGGGGGGGCCATGAAAAACTGTTTTTT
TRBJ1-3	NA	TRBD1	TRBV5-5	CASSLTPSGGSGSGNTIYF	TGTGCCAGCAGCTTGACCCCCTCAGGGGGCAGTGGCTCTGGAAACACCATATATTTT
TRBJ1-5	NA	TRBD1	TRBV27	CASSRGDRETDQPQHF	TGTGCCAGCAGTAGAGGGGACAGGGAAACTGATCAGCCCCAGCATTTT
TRBJ2-2	NA	TRBD1	TRBV6-6	CASQRGQNTGELFF	TGTGCCAGCCAAAGGGGGCAAAACACCGGGGAGCTGTTTTTT